This T cell receptor (beta chain) was documented in a study of shared clonotypes between healthy human individuals. General observations from the study: Clonotypes shared by all four sorted-subset donors had higher generation probabilities than non-shared clonotypes. The sampled material consisted only of blood, and tissue repertoires are likely to differ.

This CDR3 has 17 amino acids. Trimming at V came to 2 bases and at J to 2 bases, leaving 8 bases not matched to a gene. Germline assignment: CDR1 SGHNT and CDR2 YYREEE (reference sequence). At a deep level, the assay was run. Some clones are missing from TCRdb's copy, which holds only in-frame ones; the method was immunoSEQ multiplex PCR. The repertoire consists of 2 million to 2.5 million clones, with almost 96% occurring once and the leading ten covering around 0.13%. Comment on this clone: The antigen is undetermined.

The donors, all of them Caucasian adults, lived in Nashville, Tennessee. This TCR was recovered from a young man in good health. The chain recombines TRBV5-4 with TRBJ2-3; 10 bases line up with TRBD2. Sequencing was done on a sample of naive CD4+ T cells sorted from blood. Specified subset: CD45RA+ positively selected. The CDR3 DNA sequence: TGTGCCAGCAGCTTTAATAGCGGGGGGCCCTTCACAGATACGCAGTATTTT. As protein: CASSFNSGGPFTDTQYF.